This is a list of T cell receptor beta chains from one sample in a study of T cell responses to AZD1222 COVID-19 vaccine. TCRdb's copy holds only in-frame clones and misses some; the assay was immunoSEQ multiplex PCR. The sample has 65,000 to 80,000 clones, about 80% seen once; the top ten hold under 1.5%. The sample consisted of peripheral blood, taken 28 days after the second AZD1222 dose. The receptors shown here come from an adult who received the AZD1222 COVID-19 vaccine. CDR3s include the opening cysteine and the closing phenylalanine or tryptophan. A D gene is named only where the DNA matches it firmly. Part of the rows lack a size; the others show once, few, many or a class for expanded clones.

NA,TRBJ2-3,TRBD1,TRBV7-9,CASSSEGAQSQYF,TGTGCCAGCAGTTCCGAGGGGGCCCAGTCGCAGTATTTT
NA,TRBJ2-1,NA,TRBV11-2,CASSAGNNEQFF,TGTGCCAGCAGCGCGGGGAACAATGAGCAGTTCTTC
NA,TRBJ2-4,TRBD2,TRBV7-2,CASSLVASGGAKNIQYF,TGTGCCAGCAGCTTAGTGGCTAGCGGAGGAGCCAAAAACATTCAGTACTTC
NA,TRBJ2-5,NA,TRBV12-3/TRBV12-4,CANRRGETQYF,TGTGCCAACCGAAGGGGAGAGACCCAGTACTTC
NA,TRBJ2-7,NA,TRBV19,CASSRQRDTSYEQYF,TGTGCCAGTAGTCGTCAACGGGACACCTCCTACGAGCAGTACTTC
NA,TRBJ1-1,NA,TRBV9,CASSVDSRTEAFF,TGTGCCAGCAGCGTAGATTCTAGAACTGAAGCTTTCTTT
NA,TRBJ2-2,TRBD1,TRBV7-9,CASSAPRQGASSITGELFF,TGTGCCAGCAGCGCGCCCCGACAGGGGGCTTCTTCGATCACCGGGGAGCTGTTTTTT
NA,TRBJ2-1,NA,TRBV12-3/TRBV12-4,CASSQGLNEQFF,TGTGCCAGCAGTCAGGGGCTTAATGAGCAGTTCTTC
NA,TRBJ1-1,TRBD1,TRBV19,CASTIRGGNTEAFF,TGTGCCAGTACCATCAGGGGGGGGAACACTGAAGCTTTCTTT
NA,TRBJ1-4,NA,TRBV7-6,CASSKNRATNEKLFF,TGTGCCAGCAGCAAAAACAGGGCAACTAATGAAAAACTGTTTTTT
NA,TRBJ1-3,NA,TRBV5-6,CASSAVRSSGNTIYF,TGTGCCAGCAGCGCAGTGAGATCCTCTGGAAACACCATATATTTT
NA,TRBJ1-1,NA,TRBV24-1,CATRGGAGWNEAFF,TGTGCCACCAGGGGGGGGGCAGGGTGGAATGAAGCTTTCTTT
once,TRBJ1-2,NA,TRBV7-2,CASSSSTNYGYTF,TGTGCCAGCAGCTCTTCAACGAACTATGGCTACACCTTC
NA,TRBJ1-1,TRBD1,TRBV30,CAWRALRQGTFF,TGTGCCTGGAGGGCCCTCCGACAGGGGACTTTCTTT
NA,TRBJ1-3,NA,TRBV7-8,CASSTHPGNTIYF,TGTGCCAGCAGCACACACCCTGGAAACACCATATATTTT
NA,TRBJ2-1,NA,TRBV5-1,CASSLATVLAGFNEQFF,TGCGCCAGCAGCTTGGCTACTGTTTTGGCGGGATTTAATGAGCAGTTCTTC
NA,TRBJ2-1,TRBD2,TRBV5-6,CASSLDLGTRNYNEQFF,TGTGCCAGCAGCTTGGATTTGGGGACTAGGAACTACAATGAGCAGTTCTTC
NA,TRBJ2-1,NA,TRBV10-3,CAIRAGYYNEQFF,TGTGCCATCAGGGCGGGATACTACAATGAGCAGTTCTTC
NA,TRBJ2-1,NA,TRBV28,CASNLGLQTYNEQFF,TGTGCCAGCAACCTGGGACTGCAGACCTACAATGAGCAGTTCTTC
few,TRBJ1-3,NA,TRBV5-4,CASSLDPGLGGNTIYF,TGTGCCAGCAGCTTGGACCCGGGGCTGGGTGGAAACACCATATATTTT
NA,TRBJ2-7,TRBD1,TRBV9,CASSPGGQGYYEQYF,TGTGCCAGCAGCCCTGGGGGACAGGGTTACTACGAGCAGTACTTC
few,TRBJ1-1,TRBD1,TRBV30,CAWRGGTGGLKAFF,TGTGCCTGGAGGGGAGGGACAGGGGGGCTTAAAGCTTTCTTT
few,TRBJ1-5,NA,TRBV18,CASSPESNYQPQHF,TGTGCCAGCTCACCAGAATCCAATTATCAGCCCCAGCATTTT
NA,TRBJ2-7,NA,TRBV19,CASSLADSYYEQYF,TGTGCCAGTAGCCTCGCGGACAGCTACTACGAGCAGTACTTC